The T cell receptor beta chain described here comes from a study of identical twins. Broader study findings: Diverse VJ usage suggested most zero-insertion clonotypes were not invariant T cells.

cDNA carried unique molecular identifiers, and a universal primer site was added by template switching. TCRdb independently ran MiXCR on the 5' RACE reads; one entry per CDR3 protein. The sample lists 350,000 to 450,000 distinct CDR3 sequences; approximately 17% were seen once. Germline V CDR1 and CDR2: SGHVS, FQNEAQ. This CDR3 comprises 15 residues. V was cut by 1 base and J by 5 bases, with 12 bases left in between. Concerning this clonotype itself: Its target is unknown.

This receptor was identified in a man over 45 in good health. The specimen was naive T cells sorted from blood. The chain couples TRBV7-8 to TRBJ2-1; possible D gene TRBD2, 6 bases. The CDR3 reads CASSLGRDRDNEQFF. The CDR3 DNA sequence: TGTGCCAGCAGCTTAGGGCGGGACCGAGACAATGAGCAGTTCTTC.